Given below is one T cell receptor beta chain in context. The antigen is not known. These data belong to a study of T cells in Graves' hyperthyroidism and ophthalmopathy. PBMCs were obtained from roughly 10 ml fresh peripheral blood. Overall study findings and caveats: Stable hyperthyroidism was told apart from ophthalmopathy by a model built on 13 V-J features.

The V gene's germline CDR1 is MNHNS and CDR2 SASEGT. The CDR3 length is 15 residues. With 5 bases removed from V and 4 bases from J, the gap between germline ends came to 18 bases. RNA transcripts yielded amplified TCR beta CDR3 regions. The TCR CDR3 first-round RT-PCR relied on the HTBI primer set. MiXCR, run by TCRdb on the multiplex PCR reads, gives a single entry per CDR3 protein. The sample includes hundreds of thousands of distinct CDR3 sequences, 15% to 20% of them seen just once. Sequences were obtained from blood. This clonotype was obtained from a man aged 35 to 55 with Graves' ophthalmopathy. The chain recombines TRBV6-1 with TRBJ2-7, with a possible D match to TRBD2 (7 bases). The CDR3 coding sequence is TGTGCCAGCAGTCGGGTTCCAGCGGGGACATACGAGCAGTACTTC. This translates into CASSRVPAGTYEQYF.